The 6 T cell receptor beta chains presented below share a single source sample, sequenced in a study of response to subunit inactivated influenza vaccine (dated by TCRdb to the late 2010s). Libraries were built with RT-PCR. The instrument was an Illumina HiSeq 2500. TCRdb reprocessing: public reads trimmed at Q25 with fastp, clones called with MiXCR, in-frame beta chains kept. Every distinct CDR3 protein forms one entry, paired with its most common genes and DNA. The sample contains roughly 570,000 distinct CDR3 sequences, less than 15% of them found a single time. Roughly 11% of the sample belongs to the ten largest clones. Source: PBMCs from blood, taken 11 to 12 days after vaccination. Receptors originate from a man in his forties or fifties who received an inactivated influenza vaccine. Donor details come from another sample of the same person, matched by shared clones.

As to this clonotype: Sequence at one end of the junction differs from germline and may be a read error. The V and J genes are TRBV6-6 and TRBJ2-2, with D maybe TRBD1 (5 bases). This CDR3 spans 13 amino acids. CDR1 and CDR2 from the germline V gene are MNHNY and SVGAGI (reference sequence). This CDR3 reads CASKQENAGELFF. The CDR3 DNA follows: TGTGCCAGCAAACAGGAGAACGCCGGGGAGCTGTTTTTT.

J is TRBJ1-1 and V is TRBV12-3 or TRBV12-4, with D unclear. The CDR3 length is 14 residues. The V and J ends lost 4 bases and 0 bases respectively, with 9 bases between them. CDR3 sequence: CASSSRDLNTEAFF. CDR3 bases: TGTGCCAGCAGTTCTCGTGACTTGAACACTGAAGCTTTCTTT.

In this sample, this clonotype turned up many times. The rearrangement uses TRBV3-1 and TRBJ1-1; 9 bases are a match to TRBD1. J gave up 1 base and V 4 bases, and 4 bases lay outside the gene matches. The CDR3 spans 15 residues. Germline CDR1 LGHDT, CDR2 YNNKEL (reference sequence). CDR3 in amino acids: CASSPQGATNTEAFF. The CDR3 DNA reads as TGTGCCAGCAGCCCACAGGGGGCTACGAACACTGAAGCTTTCTTT.

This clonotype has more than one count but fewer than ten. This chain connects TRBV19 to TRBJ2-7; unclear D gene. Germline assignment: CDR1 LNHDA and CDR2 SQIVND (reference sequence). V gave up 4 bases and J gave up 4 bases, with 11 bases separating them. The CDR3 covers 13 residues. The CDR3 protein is CASSTQRDYEQYF. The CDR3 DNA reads TGTGCCAGTAGTACCCAGAGAGATTACGAGCAGTACTTC.

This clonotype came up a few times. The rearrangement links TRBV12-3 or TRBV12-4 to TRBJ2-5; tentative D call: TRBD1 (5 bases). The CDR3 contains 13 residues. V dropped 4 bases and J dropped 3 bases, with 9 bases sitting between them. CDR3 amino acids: CASSWGEKETQYF. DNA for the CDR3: TGTGCCAGCAGTTGGGGCGAGAAAGAGACCCAGTACTTC.

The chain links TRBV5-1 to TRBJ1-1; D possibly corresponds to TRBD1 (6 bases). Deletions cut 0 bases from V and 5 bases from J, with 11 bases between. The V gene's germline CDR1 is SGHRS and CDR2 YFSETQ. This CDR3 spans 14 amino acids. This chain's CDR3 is CASSLAQGETEAFF. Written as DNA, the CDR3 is TGCGCCAGCAGCTTGGCACAGGGTGAGACTGAAGCTTTCTTT.